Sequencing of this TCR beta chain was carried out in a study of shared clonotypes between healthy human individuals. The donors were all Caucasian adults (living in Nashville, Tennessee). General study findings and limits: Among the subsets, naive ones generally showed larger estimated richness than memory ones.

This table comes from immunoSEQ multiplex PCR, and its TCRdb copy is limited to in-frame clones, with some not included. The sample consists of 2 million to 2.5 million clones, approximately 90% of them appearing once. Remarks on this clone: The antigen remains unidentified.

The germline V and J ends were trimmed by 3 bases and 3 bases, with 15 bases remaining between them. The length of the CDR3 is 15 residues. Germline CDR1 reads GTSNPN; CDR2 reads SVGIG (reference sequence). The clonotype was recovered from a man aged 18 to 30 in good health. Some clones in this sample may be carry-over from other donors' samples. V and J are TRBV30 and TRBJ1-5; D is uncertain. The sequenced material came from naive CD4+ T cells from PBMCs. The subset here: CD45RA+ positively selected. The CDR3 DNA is TGTGCCTGGAGCGCCTCGGGAGGCTACAATCAGCCCCAGCATTTT. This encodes CAWSASGGYNQPQHF.